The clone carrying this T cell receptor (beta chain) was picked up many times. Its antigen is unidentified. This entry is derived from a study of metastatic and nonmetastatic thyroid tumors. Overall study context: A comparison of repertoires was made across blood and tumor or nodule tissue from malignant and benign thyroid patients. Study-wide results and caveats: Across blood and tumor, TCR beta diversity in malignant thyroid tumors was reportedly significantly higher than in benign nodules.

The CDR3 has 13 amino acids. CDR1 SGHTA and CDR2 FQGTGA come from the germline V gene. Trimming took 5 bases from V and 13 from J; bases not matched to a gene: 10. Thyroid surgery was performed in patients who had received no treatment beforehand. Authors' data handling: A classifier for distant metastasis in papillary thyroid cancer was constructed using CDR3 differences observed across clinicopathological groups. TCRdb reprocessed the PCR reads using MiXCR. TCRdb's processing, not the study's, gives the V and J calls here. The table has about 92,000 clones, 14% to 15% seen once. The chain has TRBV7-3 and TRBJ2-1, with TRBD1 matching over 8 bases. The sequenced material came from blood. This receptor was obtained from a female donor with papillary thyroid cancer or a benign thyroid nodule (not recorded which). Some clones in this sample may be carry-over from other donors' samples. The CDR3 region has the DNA TGTGCCAGCAGCCCAAACGACAGGGGAGGCCAGTTCTTC. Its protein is CASSPNDRGGQFF.